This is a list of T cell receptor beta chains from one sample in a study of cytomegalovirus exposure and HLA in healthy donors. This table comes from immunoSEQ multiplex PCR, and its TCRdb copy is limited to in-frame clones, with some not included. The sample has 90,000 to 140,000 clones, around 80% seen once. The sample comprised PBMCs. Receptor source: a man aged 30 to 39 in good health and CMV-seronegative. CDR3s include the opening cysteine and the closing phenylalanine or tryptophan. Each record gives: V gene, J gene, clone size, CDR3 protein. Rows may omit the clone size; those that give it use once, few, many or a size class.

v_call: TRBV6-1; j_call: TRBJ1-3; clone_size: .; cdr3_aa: CASSPLTLDRNTIYF
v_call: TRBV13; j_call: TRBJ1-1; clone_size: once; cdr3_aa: CASSLGGRTEAFF
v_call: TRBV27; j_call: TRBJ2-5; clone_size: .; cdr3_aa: CASSLYLESETQYF
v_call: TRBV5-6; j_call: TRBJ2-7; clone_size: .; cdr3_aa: CASSLAGGSSYEQYF
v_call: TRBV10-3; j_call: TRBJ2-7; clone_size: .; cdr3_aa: CAISGGAGDSNEQYF
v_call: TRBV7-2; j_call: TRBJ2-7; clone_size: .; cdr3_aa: CASSPSRADYEQYF
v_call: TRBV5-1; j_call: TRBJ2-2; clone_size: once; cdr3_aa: CASSLLAGGPNTGELFF
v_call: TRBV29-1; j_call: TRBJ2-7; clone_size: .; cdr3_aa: CSVVTTGGSYEQYF
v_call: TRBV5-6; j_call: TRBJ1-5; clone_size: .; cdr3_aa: CASSLAGQGSNQPQHF
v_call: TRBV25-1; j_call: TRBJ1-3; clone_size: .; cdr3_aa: CARIGQGGNTIYF
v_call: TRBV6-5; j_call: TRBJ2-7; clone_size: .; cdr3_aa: CASSYYDTFGYEQYF
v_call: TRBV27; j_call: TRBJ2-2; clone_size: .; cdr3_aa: CASSPLGRNTGELFF
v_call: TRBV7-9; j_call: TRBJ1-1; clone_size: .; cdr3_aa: CASSLLQLNTEAFF
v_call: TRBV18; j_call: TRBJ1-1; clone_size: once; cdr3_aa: CASSLQGPMNTEAFF
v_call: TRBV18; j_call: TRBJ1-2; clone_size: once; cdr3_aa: CASSPQQENNYGYTF
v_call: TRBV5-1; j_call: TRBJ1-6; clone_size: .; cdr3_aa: CASSLRQDYNSPLHF
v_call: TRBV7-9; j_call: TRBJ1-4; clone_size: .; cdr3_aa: CASSIVGGLEKLFF
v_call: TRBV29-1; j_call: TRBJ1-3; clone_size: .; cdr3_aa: CSVSPLRDRDRNTIYF
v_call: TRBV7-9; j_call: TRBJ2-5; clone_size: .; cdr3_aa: CASSTERGAGETQYF
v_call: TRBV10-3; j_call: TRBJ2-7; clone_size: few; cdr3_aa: CAISVTPGVSSGLYEQYF